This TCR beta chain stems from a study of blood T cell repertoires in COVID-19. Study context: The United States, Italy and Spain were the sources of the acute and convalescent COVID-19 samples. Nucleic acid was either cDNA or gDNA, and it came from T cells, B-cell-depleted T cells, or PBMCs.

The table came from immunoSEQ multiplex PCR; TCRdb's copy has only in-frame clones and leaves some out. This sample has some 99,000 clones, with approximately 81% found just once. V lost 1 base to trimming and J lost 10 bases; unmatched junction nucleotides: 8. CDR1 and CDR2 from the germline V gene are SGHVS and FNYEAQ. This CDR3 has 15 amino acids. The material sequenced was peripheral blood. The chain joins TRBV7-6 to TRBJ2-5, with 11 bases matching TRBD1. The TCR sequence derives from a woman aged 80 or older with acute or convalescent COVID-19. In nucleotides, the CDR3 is TGTGCCAGCAGCTTAGATAGCGGGACAGGGGGTGGCCAGTACTTC. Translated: CASSLDSGTGGGQYF.